A single sample is the source of the 31 T cell receptor beta chains below, sequenced in a study of preoperative IRX-2 immunotherapy in early breast cancer. Clones were sequenced by immunoSEQ multiplex PCR, and TCRdb holds only the in-frame ones, with some missing. The sample contains 90,000 to 100,000 clones, 86% of which appear only once. Stated treatment: preoperative locoregional IRX-2 cytokine immunotherapy. Sequencing used tumor tissue, obtained after IRX-2 immunotherapy. These receptors were taken from a human donor with breast cancer.

This clone was counted only a few times. The rearrangement joins TRBV29-1 to TRBJ1-1, with D maybe TRBD1 (5 bases). The germline V and J ends were trimmed by 4 bases and 0 bases, with 9 bases remaining between them. The CDR3 consists of 13 residues. The germline V gene has CDR1 SQVTM and CDR2 ANQGSEA. This chain's CDR3 is CSVGLDMNTEAFF. The CDR3 nucleotides read TGCAGCGTTGGTCTGGACATGAACACTGAAGCTTTCTTT.

The CDR3 loop is CASSYVRTGTNSPLHF. CDR3 DNA: TGTGCCAGCAGTTACGTTCGGACAGGGACCAATTCACCCCTCCACTTT. The gene calls are TRBV6-8 and TRBJ1-6; 8 nucleotides align to TRBD1. Germline loops: CDR1 MNHGY, CDR2 SAAAGT. The CDR3 spans 16 residues. The ends lost 2 bases at V and 7 bases at J; junction bases unmatched: 7.

The chain employs TRBV5-1 and TRBJ2-7; TRBD1 matches 7 bases. The V segment lost 3 bases and the J segment 5 bases; nucleotides outside the gene matches: 8. Germline V lookup: CDR1 SGHRS, CDR2 YFSETQ. The CDR3 is made up of 14 amino acids. The CDR3 loop reads CASSSRQGWDEQYF. DNA for the CDR3: TGCGCCAGCAGCTCTCGACAGGGATGGGACGAGCAGTACTTC.

The chain's CDR3 is CASKRMGQVANYGYTF. In DNA form, the CDR3 reads TGTGCCAGCAAGCGTATGGGACAAGTAGCTAACTATGGCTACACCTTC. The rearrangement uses TRBV6-8 and TRBJ1-2, with D possibly TRBD1 on 6 matching bases. The germline gives CDR1 MNHGY, CDR2 SAAAGT. V was cut by 7 bases and J by 0 bases, with 18 bases left in between. The CDR3 extends over 16 amino acids.

This clone was recorded many times. This chain links TRBV6-1 with TRBJ1-3; D perhaps matches TRBD1 (5 bases). Germline CDR1 is MNHNS and CDR2 is SASEGT. V was clipped by 0 bases and J by 4 bases, with 22 bases between them. The CDR3 has 19 residues. The CDR3 coding sequence is TGTGCCAGCAGTGAAGCGGGAAATTGGGGGTTACGCGCGGGAAACACCATATATTTT. Translating gives CASSEAGNWGLRAGNTIYF.

The rearrangement joins TRBV18 to TRBJ1-4, with 8 bases lining up with TRBD1. The length of the CDR3 is 15 residues. Germline CDR1 and CDR2: KGHSH and LQKENI. Germline trimming cut 2 bases from V and 6 bases from J; bases unmatched to any gene: 5. The CDR3 nucleotides read TGTGCCAGCTCACCATCCGGACAGGGCTATGAAAAACTGTTTTTT. Translated, it gives CASSPSGQGYEKLFF.

The chain combines TRBV5-1 with TRBJ2-2; D call uncertain. The germline V and J ends were trimmed by 5 bases and 4 bases, with 12 bases remaining between them. The CDR3 has 14 residues. The germline V gene encodes CDR1 SGHRS and CDR2 YFSETQ. The CDR3 DNA reads as TGCGCCAGCAGTCCTAGTGGAATCACCGGGGAGCTGTTTTTT. Its translation: CASSPSGITGELFF.

This chain connects TRBV23-1 to TRBJ2-7; no reliable D call. TRBV23-1 counts as an open reading frame of uncertain function. Trimming took off 6 bases at V and 1 base at J, with 16 bases between the two ends. The CDR3 is made up of 15 amino acids. The CDR3 coding sequence is TGCGCCAGCAGCCTGTCCCGGATAAATTCCTACGAGCAGTACTTC. Protein sequence: CASSLSRINSYEQYF.

The genes are TRBV6-8 and TRBJ1-1; TRBD1 is a possible D gene (5 bases). V gave up 1 base and J gave up 4 bases, with 16 bases separating them. Germline assignment: CDR1 MNHGY and CDR2 SAAAGT. This CDR3 contains 16 residues. The CDR3 DNA reads as TGTGCCAGCAGTTACTTAGGGTTCAGGGAAGGCACTGAAGCTTTCTTT. This sequence encodes CASSYLGFREGTEAFF.

This clone was picked up a small number of times. The chain joins TRBV6-8 to TRBJ1-2; no firm D call. The CDR3 extends over 14 amino acids. Deletions cut 2 bases from V and 4 bases from J, with 11 bases between. Germline loops: CDR1 MNHGY, CDR2 SAAAGT. The CDR3 sequence: CASSYGEGGYGYTF. CDR3 bases: TGTGCCAGCAGTTACGGAGAGGGTGGCTATGGCTACACCTTC.

The chain carries TRBV30 and TRBJ1-5, with D tentatively TRBD1 (6 bases). CDR3 length: 15 residues. The germline gives CDR1 GTSNPN, CDR2 SVGIG (reference sequence). Between the trimmed V and J ends, which lost 8 bases and 0 bases, there was a span of 17 bases. CDR3 sequence (DNA): TGTGCCGCTACCTCGGACAGCTATAGCAATCAGCCCCAGCATTTT. The encoded protein is CAATSDSYSNQPQHF.

This clone was seen once. V gene TRBV28 combines with J gene TRBJ1-2; possible D gene TRBD1, 6 bases. This CDR3 spans 14 amino acids. V lost 2 bases, J lost 3 bases, and 10 bases lay in between. The germline CDR1 and CDR2 sequences are MDHEN and SYDVKM. The CDR3 loop is CASSLVGADYGYTF. The CDR3 DNA reads as TGTGCCAGCAGTTTAGTGGGGGCGGACTATGGCTACACCTTC.

CDR3 sequence: CASSRARMTNHEQYF. Here the CDR3 DNA reads TGCGCCAGCAGTCGGGCCAGGATGACAAACCACGAGCAGTACTTC. The V call is TRBV5-1, the J call TRBJ2-7; D ambiguous. The CDR3 runs to 15 residues. Trimming stripped 5 bases from V and 5 bases from J, with 20 bases between. Germline CDR1 is SGHRS and CDR2 is YFSETQ.

The table lists this clone with a few counts. The chain recombines TRBV12-2 with TRBJ1-5; the table's D call, TRBD1, was not checked against the DNA. TRBV12-2 is a listed pseudogene. The CDR3 spans 16 residues. CDR3 nucleotide sequence: TGTGCAAGTCGCCACAGGGGGAGGACGACAGATCAGCCCCAGCATTTT. Translating it yields CASRHRGRTTDQPQHF.

The CDR3 protein is CASSLRFYGYTF. In DNA form, the CDR3 reads TGTGCCAGCAGTTTGAGGTTCTATGGCTACACCTTC. The gene calls are TRBV28 and TRBJ1-2, with D hard to call. Germline CDR1 is MDHEN and CDR2 is SYDVKM. The CDR3 extends over 12 amino acids. V was pared by 3 bases and J by 4 bases, with 6 bases between.

Turning to this clone: One junction end does not reproduce the germline sequence, and a read error may be involved. The CDR3 sequence: CATSGDRGGEKLFF. DNA of the CDR3: TGTGCCACCAGCGGAGACAGGGGAGGTGAAAAACTGTTTTTT. V gene TRBV15 combines with J gene TRBJ1-4, with 8 bases identical to TRBD1. Germline CDR1 is LNHNV and CDR2 is YYDKDF (reference sequence). The CDR3 totals 14 residues.

The chain has TRBV14 and TRBJ1-1, with 7 bases identical to TRBD1. The germline CDR1 and CDR2 sequences are SGHDN and FVKESK. The ends lost 4 bases at V and 7 bases at J; junction bases unmatched: 6. The CDR3 covers 13 residues. Here the CDR3 DNA reads TGTGCCAGCAGCCCCCGGGACAGCCTTGAAGCTTTCTTT. Translation gives CASSPRDSLEAFF.

V is TRBV19 and J is TRBJ2-3; D unresolved. The germline gives CDR1 LNHDA, CDR2 SQIVND (reference sequence). This CDR3 contains 18 residues. V shed 2 bases and J shed 2 bases, with 20 bases lying between them. CDR3 bases: TGTGCCAGTAGTATATTACAAGGTCGCCCACCCTACACAGATACGCAGTATTTT. As protein: CASSILQGRPPYTDTQYF.

This clone appeared a few times. This chain links TRBV11-3 with TRBJ2-7; the D gene is possibly TRBD1 (5 bases). The CDR3 consists of 16 residues. In germline, CDR1 is SGHNT, CDR2 YENEEA. Trimming removed 5 bases at V and 5 bases at J, with 22 bases between. The CDR3 DNA reads as TGTGCCAGCAGCGACCCAGGGAATCAAGGTGGGGACGAGCAGTACTTC. Its protein is CASSDPGNQGGDEQYF.

This rearrangement joins TRBV6-8 to TRBJ1-5; 7 nucleotides agree with TRBD1. Germline V gene data show CDR1 as MNHGY and CDR2 as SAAAGT. This CDR3 comprises 14 residues. V trimming: 5 bases; J trimming: 6 bases; junction bases outside the gene matches: 7. CDR3 in DNA: TGTGCCAGCAGTCCCGGGACAGTCGGTCAGCCCCAGCATTTT. Translation: CASSPGTVGQPQHF.

V is TRBV29-1 and J is TRBJ2-3, with 7 bases matching TRBD2. V gave up 5 bases and J gave up 5 bases; unmatched junction bases: 4. The germline gives CDR1 SQVTM, CDR2 ANQGSEA. The CDR3 contains 12 residues. The CDR3 DNA is TGCAGCGTTCGGGGGGAGGGAGATACGCAGTATTTT. Protein: CSVRGEGDTQYF.

The table lists this clone with a count of one. The chain has TRBV15 and TRBJ1-2; the match to TRBD1 covers 7 bases. CDR3 length: 14 amino acids. Germline assignment: CDR1 LNHNV and CDR2 YYDKDF (reference sequence). After removal of 5 bases from V and 5 bases from J, the junction contained 8 bases not matched to a gene. The CDR3 here is CATSGAGGDYGYTF. CDR3 in DNA: TGTGCCACCAGCGGTGCAGGGGGGGATTATGGCTACACCTTC. Based on the CDR3 plus reference TRBV15 and TRBJ1-2, the full variable domain is DAMVIQNPRYQVTQFGKPVTLSCSQTLNHNVMYWYQQKSSQAPKLLFHYYDKDFNNEADTPDNFQSRRPNTSFCFLDIRSPGLGDTAMYLCATSGAGGDYGYTFGSGTRLTVV.

The chain employs TRBV28 and TRBJ1-4, with a tentative D call TRBD1 (5 bases). This CDR3 has 15 residues. Trimming took 6 bases from V and 0 from J, leaving 11 bases between them. From germline, CDR1 is MDHEN and CDR2 SYDVKM. The CDR3 protein is CASSSGGATNEKLFF. The CDR3 DNA reads as TGTGCCAGCAGCTCCGGGGGTGCAACTAATGAAAAACTGTTTTTT.

DNA for the CDR3: TGCGCCAGCAGCCAAGCGGGGGCGAAGCAGTACTTC. Its protein product is CASSQAGAKQYF. The genes are TRBV4-1 and TRBJ2-7, with D tentatively TRBD1 or TRBD2 (6 bases each). Between the trimmed V and J ends, which lost 1 base and 8 bases, there was a span of 9 bases. The germline CDR1 and CDR2 sequences are MGHRA and YSYEKL. This CDR3 has 12 amino acids.

The chain uses TRBV5-1 and TRBJ1-2, with D tentatively TRBD1 (5 bases). Germline CDR1 and CDR2: SGHRS and YFSETQ. CDR3 size: 14 residues. V dropped 2 bases and J dropped 2 bases, with 10 bases sitting between them. CDR3: CASSFEEGNYGYTF. The CDR3 nucleotides read TGCGCCAGCAGCTTCGAGGAGGGGAACTATGGCTACACCTTC.

V is TRBV10-2 and J is TRBJ1-5, with a possible D match to TRBD1 (5 bases). Germline V gives CDR1 WSHSY, CDR2 SAAADI. CDR3 length equals 14 residues. V gave up 4 bases and J gave up 7 bases, with 14 bases separating them. CDR3 residues: CASSVGRGGQPQHF. The CDR3 nucleotides read TGCGCCAGCAGTGTGGGTAGGGGTGGCCAGCCCCAGCATTTT.

This chain joins TRBV6-4 and TRBJ1-1; perhaps TRBD1 as D (5 bases). Trimming removed 6 bases at V and 6 bases at J, with 8 bases between. Germline lookup yields CDR1 MRHNA and CDR2 SNTAGT. The CDR3 runs 11 residues. The CDR3 DNA follows: TGTGCCAGCAGCAGGGAATCTGAAGCTTTCTTT. It translates to CASSRESEAFF.

The V call is TRBV28, the J call TRBJ2-3; D may be TRBD1 (6 bases). CDR3 size: 17 residues. V lost 7 bases, J lost 5 bases, and 25 bases lay in between. Germline V gives CDR1 MDHEN, CDR2 SYDVKM. DNA for the CDR3: TGTGCCAGCACCCCTTTAACCGGGACACGCCGCATAGATACGCAGTATTTT. Amino acids: CASTPLTGTRRIDTQYF.

The rearrangement uses TRBV6-1 and TRBJ1-2; D uncertain. Germline loops: CDR1 MNHNS, CDR2 SASEGT. The CDR3 runs to 14 residues. V lost 1 base and J lost 4, with 10 bases in between. CDR3 nucleotides: TGTGCCAGCAGTGAAGTTCTCCAGTTCTATGGCTACACCTTC. Translating gives CASSEVLQFYGYTF.

This clone was recorded once. The chain joins TRBV5-1 to TRBJ1-2; D is undetermined. The CDR3 runs to 14 residues. From germline, CDR1 is SGHRS and CDR2 YFSETQ. V was trimmed by 3 bases and J by 2 bases, leaving 11 bases between them. Written as DNA, the CDR3 is TGCGCCAGCAGCTCCCTGACACCAAACTATGGCTACACCTTC. Its translation is CASSSLTPNYGYTF.

The chain couples TRBV15 to TRBJ2-2; D ambiguous. Trimming removed 0 bases from V and 5 bases from J, with 7 bases in between. The CDR3 has 14 amino acids. The germline gives CDR1 LNHNV, CDR2 YYDKDF (reference sequence). CDR3 in DNA: TGTGCCACCAGCAGAGATCCTGAGACCGGGGAGCTGTTTTTT. Protein: CATSRDPETGELFF.